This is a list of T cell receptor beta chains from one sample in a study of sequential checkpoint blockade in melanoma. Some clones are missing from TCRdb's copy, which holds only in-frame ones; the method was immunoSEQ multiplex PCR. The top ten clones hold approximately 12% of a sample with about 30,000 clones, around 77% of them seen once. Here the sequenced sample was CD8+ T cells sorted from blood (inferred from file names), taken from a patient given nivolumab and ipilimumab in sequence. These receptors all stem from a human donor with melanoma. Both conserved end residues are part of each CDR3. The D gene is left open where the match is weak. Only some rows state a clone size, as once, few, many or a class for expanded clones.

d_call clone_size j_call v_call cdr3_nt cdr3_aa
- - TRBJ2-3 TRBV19 TGTGCCAGTAGTATTCTCGCGGAGAGCACAGATACGCAGTATTTT CASSILAESTDTQYF
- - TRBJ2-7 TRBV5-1 TGCGCCAGCTCAACCCAAGGAGGTTCCTCCTACGAGCAGTACTTC CASSTQGGSSYEQYF
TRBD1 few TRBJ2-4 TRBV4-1 TGCGCCAGCAGCATATGGACAGGGAACATTCAGTACTTC CASSIWTGNIQYF
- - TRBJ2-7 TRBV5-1 TGCGCCAGCAGCTTGGGACAGTTCTACGAGCAGTACTTC CASSLGQFYEQYF
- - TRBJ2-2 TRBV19 TGTGCCAGTAGTATGGCGGCGAACACCGGGGAGCTGTTTTTT CASSMAANTGELFF
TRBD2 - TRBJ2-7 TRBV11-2 TGTGCCAGCAGCTCGGACCTTACTAGCGGGGGGGGCTACGAGCAGTACTTC CASSSDLTSGGGYEQYF
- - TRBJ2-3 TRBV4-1 TGCGCCAGCAGCCAAGCTCGGGTAGACCCCACCGCAGATACGCAGTATTTT CASSQARVDPTADTQYF
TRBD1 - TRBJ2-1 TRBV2 TGTGCCAGCAGTGAGGGGGACAGCTACAATGAGCAGTTCTTC CASSEGDSYNEQFF
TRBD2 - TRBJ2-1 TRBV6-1 TGTGCCAGCAGTGATTCTCGCGGGGGACCCTACAATGAGCAGTTCTTC CASSDSRGGPYNEQFF
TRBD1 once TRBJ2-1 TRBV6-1 TGTGCCAGCAGTGATCCGACAGGGGAAAATTTGTACAATGAGCAGTTCTTC CASSDPTGENLYNEQFF
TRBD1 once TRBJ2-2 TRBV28 TGTGCCAGCAGTTACAGGGGTGAGCCGGGGAGGCTGTTTTTT CASSYRGEPGRLFF
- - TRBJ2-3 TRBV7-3 TGTGCCAGCAGCTTATATCCTTCTAGCACAGATACGCAGTATTTT CASSLYPSSTDTQYF
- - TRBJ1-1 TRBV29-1 TGCAGCGTGACAGTGAACACTGAAGCTTTCTTT CSVTVNTEAFF
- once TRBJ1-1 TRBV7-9 TGTGCCAGCAGCTTAGAAGAGGGTAGTGAATTAAGGAGCGCTGAAGCTTTCTTT CASSLEEGSELRSAEAFF
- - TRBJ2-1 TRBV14 TGTGCCAGCAGCCAACTTCGGTCCCTATTGAATGAGCAGTTCTTC CASSQLRSLLNEQFF
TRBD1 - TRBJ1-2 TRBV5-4 TGTGCCAGCAGCCAGGCTCAGGGGGAAGCTAACTATGGCTACACCTTC CASSQAQGEANYGYTF
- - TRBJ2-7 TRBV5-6 TGTGCCAGCAGCTTGGCCAACTCCTACGAGCAGTACTTC CASSLANSYEQYF
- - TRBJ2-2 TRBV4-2 TGTGCCAGCAGCCAAGAAATGGGAGACTCGAACACCGGGGAGCTGTTTTTT CASSQEMGDSNTGELFF
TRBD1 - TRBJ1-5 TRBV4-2 TGTGCCAGCAGCCAAGAAGGCTCAGGGGGCGTGCAGCCCCAGCATTTT CASSQEGSGGVQPQHF
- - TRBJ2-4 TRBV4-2 TGTGCCAGCAGCCAAGATCGTTGGGCCGCGAACATTCAGTACTTC CASSQDRWAANIQYF
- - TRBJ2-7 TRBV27 TGTGCCAGCAGCCTAGGCAGGGGTTACGAGCAGTACTTC CASSLGRGYEQYF
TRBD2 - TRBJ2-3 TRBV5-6 TGTGCCAGCAGCTTTTCTAGCGGGGCCGGGGGCACAGATACGCAGTATTTT CASSFSSGAGGTDTQYF
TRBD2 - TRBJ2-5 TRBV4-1 TGCGCCAGCGGGTCCTATAGCGGGGGGAAGGAGACCCAGTACTTC CASGSYSGGKETQYF
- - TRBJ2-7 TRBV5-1 TGCGCCAGCAGCATTACAGGCTACGAGCAGTACTTC CASSITGYEQYF
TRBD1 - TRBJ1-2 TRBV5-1 TGCGCCAGCAGCCTGCCCGACAGGGCGGGCTACACCTTC CASSLPDRAGYTF
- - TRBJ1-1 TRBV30 TGTGCCTGGACAGGGATGAACACTGAAGCTTTCTTT CAWTGMNTEAFF
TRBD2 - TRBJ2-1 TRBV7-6 TGTGCCAGCAGCTCCCCTAGCGGGGGGAGCTACAATGAGCAGTTCTTC CASSSPSGGSYNEQFF
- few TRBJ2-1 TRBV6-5 TGTGCCAGCAGTGGAGGTACGGGTGAGCAGTTCTTC CASSGGTGEQFF
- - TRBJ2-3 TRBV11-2 TGTGCCAGCAGCTTAGTATCCGGGGGTGGCACAGATACGCAGTATTTT CASSLVSGGGTDTQYF
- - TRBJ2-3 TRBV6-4 TGTGCCAGCAGTGGCGGGAGCACAGATACGCAGTATTTT CASSGGSTDTQYF
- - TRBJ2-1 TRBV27 TGTGCCAGAGGGGTTCTGGAGTATGAGCAGTTCTTC CARGVLEYEQFF
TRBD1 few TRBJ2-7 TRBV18 TGTGCCAGCTCACCCTCCGACAGGGTAGAATACCACGAGCAGTACTTC CASSPSDRVEYHEQYF
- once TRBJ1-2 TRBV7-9 TGTGCCAGCAGCCCAGGGTGGGGCTATGGCTACACCTTC CASSPGWGYGYTF
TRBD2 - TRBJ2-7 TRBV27 TGTGCCAGCAGTCCTACCGGGCTAGCGGGGGCCGAGCAGTACTTC CASSPTGLAGAEQYF
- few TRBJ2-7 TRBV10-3 TGTGCCATCAGTGAGTCCAGCTCCTACGAGCAGTACTTC CAISESSSYEQYF
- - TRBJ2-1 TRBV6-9 TGTGCCAGCAGTTCAAACAGGGCAAATGAGCAGTTCTTC CASSSNRANEQFF
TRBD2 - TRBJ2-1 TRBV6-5 TGTGCCAGCAGTTACTCTCGACTAGCGGGGGGGCTTGAGCAGTTCTTC CASSYSRLAGGLEQFF
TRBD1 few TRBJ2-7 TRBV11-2 TGTGCCAGCTCTGGGACAGGGGCTACCTACGAGCAGTACTTC CASSGTGATYEQYF
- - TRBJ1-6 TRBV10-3 TGTGCCGCCTGGCGAGGCTCCTATAATTCACCCCTCCACTTT CAAWRGSYNSPLHF
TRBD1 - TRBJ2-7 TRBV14 TGTGCCAGCAGCCAAATGACAGGGGGTCTCGAGCAGTACTTC CASSQMTGGLEQYF
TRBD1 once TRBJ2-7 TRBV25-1 TGTGCCAGCAGTGAAACTGGACAGGGCACCTACGAGCAGTACTTC CASSETGQGTYEQYF
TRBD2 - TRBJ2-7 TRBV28 TGTGCCAGCAGTCTTCGGCTAGCGGGGCGAGGGGAACACGAGCAGTACTTC CASSLRLAGRGEHEQYF
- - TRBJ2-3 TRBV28 TGTGCCAGCAGGGATAAGCGTACTAGCACAGATACGCAGTATTTT CASRDKRTSTDTQYF
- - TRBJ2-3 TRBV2 TGTGCCAGCAGATCGGTAGGAGGGTCTGCAGATACGCAGTATTTT CASRSVGGSADTQYF
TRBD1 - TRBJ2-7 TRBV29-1 TGCAGCGTCCGAGGGGGCCGGGGAGAGCAGTACTTC CSVRGGRGEQYF
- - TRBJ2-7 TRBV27 TGTGCCAGCAGTTTTGGACACAACTACGAGCAGTACTTC CASSFGHNYEQYF
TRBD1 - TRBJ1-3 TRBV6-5 TGTGCCAGCAGTCCGACAGGGTCTGGAAACACCATATATTTT CASSPTGSGNTIYF
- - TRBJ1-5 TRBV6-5 TGTGCCAGCCGTCCGGGGGGGAGTCAGCCCCAGCATTTT CASRPGGSQPQHF
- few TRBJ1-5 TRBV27 TGTGCCAGCAGGATGACAGGTTCAGGGCAGCCCCAGCATTTT CASRMTGSGQPQHF
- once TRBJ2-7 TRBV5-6 TGTGCCAGCAGCTTGTCGGCTTCGCGGGGTATATACTACGAGCAGTACTTC CASSLSASRGIYYEQYF
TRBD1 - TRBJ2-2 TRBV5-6 TGTGCCAGCAGCGCGGGACAGGCTACGAACACCGGGGAGCTGTTTTTT CASSAGQATNTGELFF
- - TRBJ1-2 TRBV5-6 TGTGCCAGCAGTGCACCAGCTAACTATGGCTACACCTTC CASSAPANYGYTF
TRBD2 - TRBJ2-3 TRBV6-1 TGTGCCAGCAGTGAAGGTATCCTAGCGGGGGGGATCACAGATACGCAGTATTTT CASSEGILAGGITDTQYF
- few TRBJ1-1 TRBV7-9 TGTGCCAGCAGCTTCGGGGACATCACTGAAGCTTTCTTT CASSFGDITEAFF
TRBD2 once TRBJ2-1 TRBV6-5 TGTGCCAGCAAAACCCTAGCGGGGGGGCTGGATGAGCAGTTCTTC CASKTLAGGLDEQFF
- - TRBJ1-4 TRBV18 TGTGCCAGCTCACCAGTACCCGGACAGCTAGGGGATGAAAAACTGTTTTTT CASSPVPGQLGDEKLFF
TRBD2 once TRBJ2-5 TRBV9 TGTGCCAGCAGCCTCTCAAGGACTAGCGGGGGGTACCAAGAGACCCAGTACTTC CASSLSRTSGGYQETQYF
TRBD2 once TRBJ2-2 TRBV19 TGTGCCAGTAGTATCCCCCGAGGGGACTATGACACCGGGGAGCTGTTTTTT CASSIPRGDYDTGELFF